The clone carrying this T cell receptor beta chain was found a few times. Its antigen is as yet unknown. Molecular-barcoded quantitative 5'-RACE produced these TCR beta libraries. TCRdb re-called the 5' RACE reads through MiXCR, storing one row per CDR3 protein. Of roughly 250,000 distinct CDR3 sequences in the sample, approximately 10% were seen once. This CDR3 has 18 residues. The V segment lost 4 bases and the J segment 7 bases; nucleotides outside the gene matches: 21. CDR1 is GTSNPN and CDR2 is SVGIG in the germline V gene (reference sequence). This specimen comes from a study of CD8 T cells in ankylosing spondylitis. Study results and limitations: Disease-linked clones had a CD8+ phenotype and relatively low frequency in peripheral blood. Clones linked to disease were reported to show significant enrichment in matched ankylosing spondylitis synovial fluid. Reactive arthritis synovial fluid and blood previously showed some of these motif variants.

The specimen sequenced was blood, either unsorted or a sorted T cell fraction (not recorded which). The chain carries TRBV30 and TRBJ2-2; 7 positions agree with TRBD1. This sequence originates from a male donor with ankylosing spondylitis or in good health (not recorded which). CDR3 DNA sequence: TGTGCCTGGACTCCAGCAGGGGGTCACAGGGAATCCGTCGGGGAGCTGTTTTTT. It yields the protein CAWTPAGGHRESVGELFF. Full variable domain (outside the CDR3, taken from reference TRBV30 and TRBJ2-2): SQTIHQWPATLVQPVGSPLSLECTVEGTSNPNLYWYRQAAGRGLQLLFYSVGIGQISSEVPQNLSASRPQDRQFILSSKKLLLSDSGFYLCAWTPAGGHRESVGELFFGEGSRLTVL.